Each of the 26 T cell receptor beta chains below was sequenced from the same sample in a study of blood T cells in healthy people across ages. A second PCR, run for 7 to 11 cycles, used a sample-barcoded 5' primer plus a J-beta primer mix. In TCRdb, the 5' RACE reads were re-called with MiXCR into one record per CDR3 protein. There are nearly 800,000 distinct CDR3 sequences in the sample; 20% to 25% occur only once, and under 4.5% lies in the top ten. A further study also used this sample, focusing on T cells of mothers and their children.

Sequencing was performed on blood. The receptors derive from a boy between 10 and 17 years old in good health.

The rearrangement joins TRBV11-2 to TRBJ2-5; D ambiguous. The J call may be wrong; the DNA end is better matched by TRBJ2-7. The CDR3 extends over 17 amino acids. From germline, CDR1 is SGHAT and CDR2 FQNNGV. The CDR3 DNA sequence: TGTGCCAGCAGCTTTTCCCTGAGACTTTCACCAACCTACGAGCAGTACTTC. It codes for CASSFSLRLSPTYEQYF.

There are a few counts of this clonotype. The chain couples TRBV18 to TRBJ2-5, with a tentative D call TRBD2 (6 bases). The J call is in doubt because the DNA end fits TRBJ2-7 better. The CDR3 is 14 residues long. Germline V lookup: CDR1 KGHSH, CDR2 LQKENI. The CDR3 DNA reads TGTGCCAGCTCACCACGAGCGGGCGCCAACGAGCAGTACTTC. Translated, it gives CASSPRAGANEQYF.

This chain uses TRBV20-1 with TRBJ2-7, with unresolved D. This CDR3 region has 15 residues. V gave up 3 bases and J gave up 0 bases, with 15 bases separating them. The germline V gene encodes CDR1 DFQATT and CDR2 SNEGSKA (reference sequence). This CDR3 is CSASPSGPRSYEQYF. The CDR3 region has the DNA TGCAGTGCTAGTCCTTCAGGTCCTCGCTCCTACGAGCAGTACTTC.

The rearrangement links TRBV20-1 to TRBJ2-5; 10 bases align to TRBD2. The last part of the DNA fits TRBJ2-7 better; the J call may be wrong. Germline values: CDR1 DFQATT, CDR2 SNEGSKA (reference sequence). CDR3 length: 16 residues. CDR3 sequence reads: CSASDPSGGYSYEQYF. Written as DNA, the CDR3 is TGCAGTGCTAGTGATCCTAGCGGGGGATACTCCTACGAGCAGTACTTC.

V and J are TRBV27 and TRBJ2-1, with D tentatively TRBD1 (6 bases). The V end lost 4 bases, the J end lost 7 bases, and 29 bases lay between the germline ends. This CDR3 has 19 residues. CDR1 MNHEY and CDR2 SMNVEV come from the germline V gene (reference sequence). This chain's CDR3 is CASSSLSPAWLPQGNEQFF. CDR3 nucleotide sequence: TGTGCCAGCAGTTCCCTAAGCCCGGCCTGGCTTCCCCAGGGGAATGAGCAGTTCTTC.

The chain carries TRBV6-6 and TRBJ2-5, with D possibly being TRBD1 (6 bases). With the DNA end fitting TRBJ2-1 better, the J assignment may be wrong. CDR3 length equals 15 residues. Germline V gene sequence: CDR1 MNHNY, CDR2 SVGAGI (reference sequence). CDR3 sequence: CAGKEGTGPGDEQFF. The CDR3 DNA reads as TGTGCCGGGAAAGAGGGCACAGGGCCTGGGGATGAGCAGTTCTTC.

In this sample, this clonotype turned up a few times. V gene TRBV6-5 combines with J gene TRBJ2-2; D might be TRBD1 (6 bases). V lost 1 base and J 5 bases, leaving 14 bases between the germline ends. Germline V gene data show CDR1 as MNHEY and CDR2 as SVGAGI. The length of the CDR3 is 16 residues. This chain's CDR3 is CASSYYFTGYTGELFF. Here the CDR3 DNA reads TGTGCCAGCAGTTACTACTTTACAGGGTATACCGGGGAGCTGTTTTTT.

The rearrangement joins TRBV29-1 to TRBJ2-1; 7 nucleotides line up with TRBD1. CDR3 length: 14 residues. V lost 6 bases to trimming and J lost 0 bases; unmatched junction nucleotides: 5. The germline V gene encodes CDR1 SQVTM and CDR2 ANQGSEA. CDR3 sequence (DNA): TGCAGCGTCCGGGGACAGAACTCCTACAATGAGCAGTTCTTC. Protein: CSVRGQNSYNEQFF.

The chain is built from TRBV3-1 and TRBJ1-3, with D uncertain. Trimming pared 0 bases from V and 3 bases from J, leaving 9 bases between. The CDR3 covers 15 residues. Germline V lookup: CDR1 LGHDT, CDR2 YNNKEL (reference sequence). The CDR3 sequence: CASSQDGDVGNTIYF. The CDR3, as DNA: TGTGCCAGCAGCCAAGATGGGGATGTTGGAAACACCATATATTTT.

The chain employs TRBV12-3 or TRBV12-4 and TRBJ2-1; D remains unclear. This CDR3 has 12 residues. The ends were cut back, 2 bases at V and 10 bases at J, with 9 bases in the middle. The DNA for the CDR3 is TGTGCCAGCAGTTTAAGGCCCCACGAGCAGTTCTTC. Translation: CASSLRPHEQFF.

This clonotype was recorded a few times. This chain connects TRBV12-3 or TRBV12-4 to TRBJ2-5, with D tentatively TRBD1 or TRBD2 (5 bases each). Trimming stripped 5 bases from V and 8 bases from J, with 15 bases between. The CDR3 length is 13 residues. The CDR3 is CASSPGTQTTQYF. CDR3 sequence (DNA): TGTGCCAGCAGTCCGGGGACCCAAACCACCCAGTACTTC.

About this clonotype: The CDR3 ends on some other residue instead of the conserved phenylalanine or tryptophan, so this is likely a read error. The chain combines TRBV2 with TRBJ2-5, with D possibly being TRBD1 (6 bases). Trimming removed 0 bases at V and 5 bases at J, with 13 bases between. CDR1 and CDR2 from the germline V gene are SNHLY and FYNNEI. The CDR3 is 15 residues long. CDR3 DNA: TGTGCCAGCAGTGAAGCAGCAGGGGTGGTGGAGACCCAGTACTCC. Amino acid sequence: CASSEAAGVVETQYS.

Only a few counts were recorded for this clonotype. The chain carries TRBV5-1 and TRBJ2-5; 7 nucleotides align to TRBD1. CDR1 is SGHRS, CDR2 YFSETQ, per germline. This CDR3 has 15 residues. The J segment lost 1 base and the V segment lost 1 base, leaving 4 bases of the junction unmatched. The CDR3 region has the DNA TGCGCCAGCAGCTTGACCGGACAGGTCCAAGAGACCCAGTACTTC. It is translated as CASSLTGQVQETQYF. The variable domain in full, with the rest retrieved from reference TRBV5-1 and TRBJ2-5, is KAGVTQTPRYLIKTRGQQVTLSCSPISGHRSVSWYQQTPGQGLQFLFEYFSETQRNKGNFPGRFSGRQFSNSRSEMNVSTLELGDSALYLCASSLTGQVQETQYFGPGTRLLVL.

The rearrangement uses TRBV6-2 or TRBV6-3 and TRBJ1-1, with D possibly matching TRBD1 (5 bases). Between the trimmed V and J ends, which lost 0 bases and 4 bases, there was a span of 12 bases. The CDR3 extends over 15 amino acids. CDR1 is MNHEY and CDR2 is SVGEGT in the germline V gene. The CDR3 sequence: CASSYSIRGLTEAFF. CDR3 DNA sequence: TGTGCCAGCAGTTACTCGATCCGGGGACTCACTGAAGCTTTCTTT.

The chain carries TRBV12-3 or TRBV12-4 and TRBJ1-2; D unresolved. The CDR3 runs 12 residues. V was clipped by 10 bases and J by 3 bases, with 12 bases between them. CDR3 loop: CATSGWDYGYTF. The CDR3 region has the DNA TGTGCCACGTCGGGGTGGGACTATGGCTACACCTTC.

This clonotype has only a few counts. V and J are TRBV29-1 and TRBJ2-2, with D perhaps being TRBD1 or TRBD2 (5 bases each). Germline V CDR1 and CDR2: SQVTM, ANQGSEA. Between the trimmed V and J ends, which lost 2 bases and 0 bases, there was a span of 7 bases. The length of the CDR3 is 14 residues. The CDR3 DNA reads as TGCAGCGTTGAACGGGGCGCGAACACCGGGGAGCTGTTTTTT. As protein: CSVERGANTGELFF.

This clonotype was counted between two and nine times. In DNA form, the CDR3 reads TGTGCCAGCAGTATCAACAGGTTCTACGAGCAGTACTTC. Translation gives CASSINRFYEQYF. This chain uses TRBV2 with TRBJ2-7, with D possibly being TRBD1 (5 bases). Trimming cost V 5 bases and J 3 bases, with 11 bases left between them. The length of the CDR3 is 13 residues. Germline-derived CDR1 and CDR2 are SNHLY and FYNNEI.

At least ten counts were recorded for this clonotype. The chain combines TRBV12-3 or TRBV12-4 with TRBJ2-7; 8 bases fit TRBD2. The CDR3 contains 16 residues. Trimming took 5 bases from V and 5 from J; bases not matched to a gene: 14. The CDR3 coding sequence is TGTGCCAGCAGTCCCGCGGGAGCGGGAGTGAGAAACGAGCAGTACTTC. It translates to CASSPAGAGVRNEQYF.

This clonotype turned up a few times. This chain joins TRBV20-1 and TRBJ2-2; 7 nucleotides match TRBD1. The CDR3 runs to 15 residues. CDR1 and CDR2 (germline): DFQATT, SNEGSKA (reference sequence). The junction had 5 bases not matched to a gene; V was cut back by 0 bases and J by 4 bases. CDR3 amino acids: CSARDLRTGTGELFF. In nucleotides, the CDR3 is TGCAGTGCTAGAGATCTCCGGACAGGCACCGGGGAGCTGTTTTTT.

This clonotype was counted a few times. The CDR3, as DNA: TGTGCCAGCAGAGGATTGGGGGAAGCGGGGGCCAACGTCCTGACTTTC. It translates to CASRGLGEAGANVLTF. The V call is TRBV6-1, the J call TRBJ2-6; D may be TRBD1 or TRBD2 (5 bases each). Deletions cut 6 bases from V and 4 bases from J, with 16 bases between. The CDR3 is 16 amino acids. Germline CDR1 MNHNS, CDR2 SASEGT.

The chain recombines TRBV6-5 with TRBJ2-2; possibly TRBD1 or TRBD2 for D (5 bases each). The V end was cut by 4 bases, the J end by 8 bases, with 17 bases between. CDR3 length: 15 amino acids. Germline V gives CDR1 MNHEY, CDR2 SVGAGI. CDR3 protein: CASSSQPGPTGELFF. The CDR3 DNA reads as TGTGCCAGCAGTTCCCAGCCGGGACCCACGGGGGAGCTGTTTTTT.

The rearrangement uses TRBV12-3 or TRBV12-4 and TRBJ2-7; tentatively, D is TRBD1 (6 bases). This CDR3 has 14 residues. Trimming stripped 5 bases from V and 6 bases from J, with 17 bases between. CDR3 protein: CASSARTGIGEQYF. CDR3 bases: TGTGCCAGCAGTGCCCGTACAGGGATAGGCGAGCAGTACTTC.

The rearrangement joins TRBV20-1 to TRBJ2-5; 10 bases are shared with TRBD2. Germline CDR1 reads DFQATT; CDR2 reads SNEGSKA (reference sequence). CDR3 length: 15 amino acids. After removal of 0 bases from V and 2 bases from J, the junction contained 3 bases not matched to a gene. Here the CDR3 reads CSARDSGRYQETQYF. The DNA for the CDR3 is TGCAGTGCTAGAGATAGCGGGAGGTATCAAGAGACCCAGTACTTC.

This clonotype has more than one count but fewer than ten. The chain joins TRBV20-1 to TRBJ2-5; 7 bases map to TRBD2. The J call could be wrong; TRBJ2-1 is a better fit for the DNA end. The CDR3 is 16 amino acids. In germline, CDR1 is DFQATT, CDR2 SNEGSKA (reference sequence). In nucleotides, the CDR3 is TGCAGTGCTAGAGATCTAAGCGGGATGGTCTTTGATGAGCAGTTCTTC. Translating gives CSARDLSGMVFDEQFF.

CDR3 in amino acids: CASSQDRVAGVNEQFF. In DNA, the CDR3 is TGCGCCAGCAGCCAAGATAGGGTAGCGGGGGTTAATGAGCAGTTCTTC. The chain uses TRBV4-3 and TRBJ2-1; 9 bases match TRBD2. The junction had 7 bases not matched to a gene; V was cut back by 0 bases and J by 7 bases. The CDR3 consists of 16 residues. CDR1 and CDR2 (germline): LGHNA, YSLEER.

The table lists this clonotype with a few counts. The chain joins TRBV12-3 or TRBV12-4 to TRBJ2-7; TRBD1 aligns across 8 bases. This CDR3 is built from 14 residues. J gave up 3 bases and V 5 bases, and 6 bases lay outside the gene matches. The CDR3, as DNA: TGTGCCAGCAGTAAGGGACAGGCTGACTACGAGCAGTACTTC. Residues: CASSKGQADYEQYF.